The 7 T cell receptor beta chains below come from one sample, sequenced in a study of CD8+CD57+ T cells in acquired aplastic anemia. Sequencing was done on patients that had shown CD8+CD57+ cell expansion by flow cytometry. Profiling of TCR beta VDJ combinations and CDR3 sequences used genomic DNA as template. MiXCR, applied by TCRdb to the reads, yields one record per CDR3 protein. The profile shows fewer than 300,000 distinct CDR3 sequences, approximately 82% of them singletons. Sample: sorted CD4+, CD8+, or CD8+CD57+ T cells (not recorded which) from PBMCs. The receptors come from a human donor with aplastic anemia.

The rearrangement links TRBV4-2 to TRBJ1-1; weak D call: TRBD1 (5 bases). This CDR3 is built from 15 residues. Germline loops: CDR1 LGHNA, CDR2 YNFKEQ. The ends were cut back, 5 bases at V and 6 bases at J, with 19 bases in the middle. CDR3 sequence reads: CASSLEGQGSAEAFF. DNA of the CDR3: TGTGCCAGCAGCTTAGAGGGCCAGGGTAGCGCTGAAGCTTTCTTT.

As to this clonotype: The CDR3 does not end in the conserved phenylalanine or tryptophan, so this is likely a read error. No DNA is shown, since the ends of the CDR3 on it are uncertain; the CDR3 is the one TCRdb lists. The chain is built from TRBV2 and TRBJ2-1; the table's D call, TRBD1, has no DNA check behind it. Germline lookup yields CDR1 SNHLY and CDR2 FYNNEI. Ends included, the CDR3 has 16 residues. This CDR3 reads CASGEGGANGQDYQFG.

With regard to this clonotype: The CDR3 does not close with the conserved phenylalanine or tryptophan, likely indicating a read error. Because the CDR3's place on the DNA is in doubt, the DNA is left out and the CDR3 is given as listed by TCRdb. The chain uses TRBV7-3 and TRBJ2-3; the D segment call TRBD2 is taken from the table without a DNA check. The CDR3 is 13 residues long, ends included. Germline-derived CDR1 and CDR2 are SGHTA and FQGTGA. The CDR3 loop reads CASSSGAKAVEHL.

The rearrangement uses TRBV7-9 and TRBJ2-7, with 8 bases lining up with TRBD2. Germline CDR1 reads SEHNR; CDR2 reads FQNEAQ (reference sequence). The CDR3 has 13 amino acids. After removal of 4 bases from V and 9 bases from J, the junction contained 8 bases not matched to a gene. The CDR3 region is CASSWGGLAVQYF. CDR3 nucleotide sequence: TGTGCCAGCAGCTGGGGAGGACTAGCTGTGCAGTACTTC.

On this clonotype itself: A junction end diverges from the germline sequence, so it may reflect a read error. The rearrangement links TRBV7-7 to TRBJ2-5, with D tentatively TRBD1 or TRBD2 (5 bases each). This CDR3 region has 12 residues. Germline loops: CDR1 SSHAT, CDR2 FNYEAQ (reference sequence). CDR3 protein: CAPKVRAWTLYF. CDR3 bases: TGTGCTCCTAAGGTGCGGGCTTGGACACTGTACTTT.

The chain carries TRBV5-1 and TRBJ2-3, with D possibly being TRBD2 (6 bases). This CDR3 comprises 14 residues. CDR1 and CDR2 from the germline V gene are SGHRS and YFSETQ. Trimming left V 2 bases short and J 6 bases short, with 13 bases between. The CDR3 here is CASSFGGAHDTQYF. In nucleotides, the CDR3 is TGCGCCAGCAGCTTTGGAGGGGCTCATGATACGCAGTATTTT.

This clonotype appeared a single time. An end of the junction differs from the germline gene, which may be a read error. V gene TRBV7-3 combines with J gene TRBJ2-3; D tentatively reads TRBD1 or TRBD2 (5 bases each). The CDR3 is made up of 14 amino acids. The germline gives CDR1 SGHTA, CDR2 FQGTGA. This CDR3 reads CASSLRGEPHRQFF. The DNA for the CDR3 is TGTGCCAGCAGCTTAAGGGGAGAGCCCCATAGACAGTTTTTT. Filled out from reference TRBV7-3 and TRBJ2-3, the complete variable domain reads GAGVSQTPSNKVTEKGKYVELRCDPISGHTALYWYRQSLGQGPEFLIYFQGTGAADDSGLPNDRFFAVRPEGSVSTLKIQRTERGDSAVYLCASSLRGEPHRQFFGPGTRLTVL.